The next 29 T cell receptor beta chains were all read from a single sample in a study of T cells in pancreatic ductal adenocarcinoma. The selected patients with pancreatic ductal adenocarcinoma had surgery but no neoadjuvant therapy. Clones were read by immunoSEQ multiplex PCR, and TCRdb kept only the in-frame ones, dropping some. Here the sample spans 16,000 or so clones, 91% being singletons. Sequencing was performed on PBMCs. The source of these receptors is a human donor with pancreatic ductal adenocarcinoma.

The chain has TRBV14 and TRBJ1-1; TRBD1 agrees at 7 bases. The CDR3 consists of 16 residues. J was trimmed by 4 bases and V by 1 base; bases with no gene match: 9. Per germline, CDR1 SGHDN and CDR2 FVKESK. This CDR3 is CASSQGPGTELTEAFF. In DNA, the CDR3 is TGTGCCAGCAGCCAAGGACCCGGGACAGAGCTCACTGAAGCTTTCTTT.

This chain connects TRBV4-3 to TRBJ1-2; TRBD1 aligns across 7 bases. The germline V gene has CDR1 LGHNA and CDR2 YSLEER. CDR3 length equals 15 residues. V was clipped by 0 bases and J by 5 bases; unmatched bases: 6. The CDR3 loop is CASSQEIGTVYGYTF. In DNA form, the CDR3 reads TGCGCCAGCAGCCAAGAAATAGGGACAGTTTATGGCTACACCTTC.

The J gene is TRBJ1-2, the V gene TRBV19, with 9 bases identical to TRBD1. Looked up from germline, CDR1 is LNHDA and CDR2 is SQIVND (reference sequence). CDR3 length: 15 residues. The trim removed 5 bases at V and 11 bases at J, leaving 15 bases unmatched. The CDR3 nucleotides read TGTGCCAGTAGTGCATCACAGGGGGCTATGGCTTTATACACCTTC. Amino acids: CASSASQGAMALYTF.

This clone showed up just once. V and J are TRBV29-1 and TRBJ2-7; D perhaps matches TRBD1 (6 bases). Per the germline V gene, CDR1 is SQVTM and CDR2 is ANQGSEA. Deletions cut 4 bases from V and 2 bases from J, with 18 bases between. The CDR3 contains 15 residues. The CDR3 region has the DNA TGCAGCGTTGTTTACGGTCAGGGGCCTACCTACGAGCAGTACTTC. Translating gives CSVVYGQGPTYEQYF.

V gene TRBV18 combines with J gene TRBJ2-7, with 9 bases matching TRBD1. The ends lost 5 bases at V and 0 bases at J; junction bases unmatched: 17. There are 19 residues in the CDR3. Per germline, CDR1 KGHSH and CDR2 LQKENI. The CDR3 region is CASSGRDRELGVSSYEQYF. For the CDR3, the DNA is TGTGCCAGCTCAGGCCGGGACAGGGAACTCGGAGTAAGCTCCTACGAGCAGTACTTC.

The chain uses TRBV27 and TRBJ1-1; 7 bases match TRBD1. The V segment lost 7 bases and the J segment 8 bases; nucleotides outside the gene matches: 7. Germline V gives CDR1 MNHEY, CDR2 SMNVEV (reference sequence). This CDR3 has 12 amino acids. The CDR3 loop is CASTAGDREAFF. DNA of the CDR3: TGTGCCAGCACCGCGGGGGACAGAGAAGCTTTCTTT.

The chain uses TRBV29-1 and TRBJ1-2, with D possibly matching TRBD1 (5 bases). The CDR3 is 14 amino acids. With 0 bases removed from V and 5 bases from J, the gap between germline ends came to 13 bases. Per germline, CDR1 SQVTM and CDR2 ANQGSEA. As DNA, the CDR3 is TGCAGCGTTGAAGATCCAGGGTGGGGGTATGGCTACACCTTC. Its protein is CSVEDPGWGYGYTF.

The chain combines TRBV9 with TRBJ1-3, with a possible D match to TRBD1 (5 bases). Germline V gene lookup returns CDR1 SGDLS and CDR2 YYNGEE. Trimming took off 4 bases at V and 0 bases at J, with 14 bases between the two ends. This CDR3 region has 16 residues. The CDR3 loop reads CASSPRGLSSGNTIYF. The DNA of the CDR3 is TGTGCCAGCAGCCCAAGGGGCCTGAGCTCTGGAAACACCATATATTTT.

This chain links TRBV5-1 with TRBJ2-1; D gene unclear. Trimming took 7 bases from V and 5 from J, leaving 22 bases between them. The CDR3 has 16 amino acids. Germline V lookup: CDR1 SGHRS, CDR2 YFSETQ. The CDR3 protein is CASEPTPTKGNNEQFF. CDR3 DNA sequence: TGCGCCAGCGAACCTACGCCGACCAAAGGCAACAATGAGCAGTTCTTC.

The sample holds one count of this clone. This sequence joins TRBV7-6 and TRBJ1-2; TRBD1 might be the D (5 bases). Trimming took 8 bases from V and 2 from J, leaving 15 bases between them. This CDR3 has 14 residues. Looked up from germline, CDR1 is SGHVS and CDR2 is FNYEAQ. As DNA, the CDR3 is TGTGCCAGCGCTCTCCGGGGGGAGAACTATGGCTACACCTTC. It translates to CASALRGENYGYTF.

The rearrangement joins TRBV9 to TRBJ1-4; 7 bases line up with TRBD1. V lost 3 bases to trimming and J lost 4 bases; unmatched junction nucleotides: 3. The CDR3 runs to 14 residues. CDR1 is SGDLS and CDR2 is YYNGEE in the germline V gene. CDR3 sequence reads: CASSATGFNEKLFF. CDR3 nucleotides: TGTGCCAGCAGCGCGACAGGGTTTAATGAAAAACTGTTTTTT.

The chain uses TRBV7-2 and TRBJ2-5; no clear D gene. The CDR3 is made up of 13 amino acids. V shed 1 base and J shed 0 bases, with 3 bases lying between them. Germline lookup yields CDR1 SGHTA and CDR2 FQGNSA. The chain's CDR3 is CASSLVYQETQYF. CDR3 DNA: TGTGCCAGCAGCTTAGTGTACCAAGAGACCCAGTACTTC.

The rearrangement links TRBV7-2 to TRBJ2-7; tentatively, D is TRBD2 (6 bases). Trimming took off 7 bases at V and 4 bases at J, with 14 bases between the two ends. The CDR3 runs 13 residues. Germline lookup yields CDR1 SGHTA and CDR2 FQGNSA. The CDR3 DNA is TGTGCCAGCACCCTGGGGGGATGGTACGAGCAGTACTTC. This gives the protein CASTLGGWYEQYF.

This chain connects TRBV9 to TRBJ2-5, with 7 bases lining up with TRBD2. The V and J ends lost 3 bases and 5 bases, in that order; junction bases with no gene match: 7. Germline V gene data show CDR1 as SGDLS and CDR2 as YYNGEE. This CDR3 is 14 amino acids long. CDR3 nucleotides: TGTGCCAGCAGCGCGGGGGTGCGGGAGGAGACCCAGTACTTC. Protein product: CASSAGVREETQYF.

V is TRBV19 and J is TRBJ1-5; 7 positions match TRBD1. The CDR3 runs to 15 residues. The J segment lost 7 bases and the V segment lost 1 base, leaving 7 bases of the junction unmatched. Germline CDR1 LNHDA, CDR2 SQIVND (reference sequence). The CDR3 DNA reads as TGTGCCAGTAGTATAGTTACAGGGGAGGGGCAGCCCCAGCATTTT. Its translation: CASSIVTGEGQPQHF.

V gene TRBV15 combines with J gene TRBJ2-7, with 8 bases aligning to TRBD1. Per germline, CDR1 LNHNV and CDR2 YYDKDF (reference sequence). V lost 1 base, J lost 1 base, and 6 bases stayed unmatched. CDR3 length: 16 amino acids. The CDR3 DNA follows: TGTGCCACCAGCAGAGCGGGGACAGGAGGTTCCTACGAGCAGTACTTC. This gives the protein CATSRAGTGGSYEQYF.

J is TRBJ1-3 and V is TRBV6-1; D is ambiguous. CDR1 MNHNS and CDR2 SASEGT come from the germline V gene. The CDR3 runs to 16 residues. Trimming took 1 base from V and 0 from J, leaving 10 bases between them. DNA for the CDR3: TGTGCCAGCAGTGAAGTGGGCGTAGGCTCTGGAAACACCATATATTTT. Protein product: CASSEVGVGSGNTIYF.

J is TRBJ2-3 and V is TRBV28; a weak D match, TRBD2 (6 bases). V was clipped by 6 bases and J by 7 bases, with 17 bases between them. Germline V gene lookup returns CDR1 MDHEN and CDR2 SYDVKM. This CDR3 comprises 14 residues. CDR3 in amino acids: CASSPLTRTNTQYF. The CDR3 nucleotides read TGTGCCAGCAGCCCCCTGACTAGAACTAATACGCAGTATTTT.

This sequence joins TRBV30 and TRBJ2-3; the match to TRBD1 covers 8 bases. Germline CDR1 and CDR2: GTSNPN and SVGIG (reference sequence). J gave up 0 bases and V 3 bases, and 2 bases lay outside the gene matches. The CDR3 contains 14 residues. CDR3 residues: CAWRTGASTDTQYF. As DNA, the CDR3 is TGTGCCTGGAGGACAGGGGCTAGCACAGATACGCAGTATTTT.

This clone was detected only once. CDR3 DNA: TGTGCCAGCAGCCTAACTGTTCTGGGGGCGGGGAACACTGAAGCTTTCTTT. Protein sequence: CASSLTVLGAGNTEAFF. The V and J genes are TRBV5-5 and TRBJ1-1; TRBD1 might be the D (6 bases). V was pared by 4 bases and J by 1 base, with 20 bases between. Per germline, CDR1 SGHKS and CDR2 YYEKEE (reference sequence). This CDR3 comprises 17 residues.

The V and J genes are TRBV27 and TRBJ1-2, with 11 positions matching TRBD1. The junction had 6 bases not matched to a gene; V was cut back by 6 bases and J by 6 bases. This CDR3 is built from 14 residues. In germline, CDR1 is MNHEY, CDR2 SMNVEV (reference sequence). CDR3 sequence reads: CASRWTGGSNGYTF. In DNA form, the CDR3 reads TGTGCCAGCAGATGGACAGGGGGCTCGAATGGCTACACCTTC.

This clone has a single count. The V gene is TRBV30, the J gene TRBJ1-1; 7 positions agree with TRBD1. Unmatched junction bases numbered 4, after V lost 0 bases and J lost 0 bases. Germline assignment: CDR1 GTSNPN and CDR2 SVGIG (reference sequence). The CDR3 loop spans 15 amino acids. The CDR3 nucleotides are TGTGCCTGGAGTGTACCCGGGACAGTGAACACTGAAGCTTTCTTT. This translates into CAWSVPGTVNTEAFF.

The chain carries TRBV7-9 and TRBJ2-7, with D perhaps matching TRBD1 or TRBD2 (5 bases each). Per the germline V gene, CDR1 is SEHNR and CDR2 is FQNEAQ (reference sequence). The CDR3 runs 13 residues. V was clipped by 3 bases and J by 3 bases, with 9 bases between them. Here the CDR3 reads CASSFPGHYEQYF. The CDR3 nucleotides read TGTGCCAGCAGCTTTCCGGGGCACTACGAGCAGTACTTC.

This chain connects TRBV2 to TRBJ2-3, with 8 bases that match TRBD2. CDR1 SNHLY and CDR2 FYNNEI come from the germline V gene. V shed 8 bases and J 0 bases; nucleotides not matched to a gene: 7. The CDR3 consists of 15 residues. CDR3 bases: TGTGCCAGCGGCACTAGCGGCTTTAGCACAGATACGCAGTATTTT. Protein: CASGTSGFSTDTQYF. Together with reference TRBV2 and TRBJ2-3, the CDR3 gives the full variable domain: EPEVTQTPSHQVTQMGQEVILRCVPISNHLYFYWYRQILGQKVEFLVSFYNNEISEKSEIFDDQFSVERPDGSNFTLKIRSTKLEDSAMYFCASGTSGFSTDTQYFGPGTRLTVL.

This chain joins TRBV19 and TRBJ2-2; D remains ambiguous. Trimming removed 0 bases from V and 5 bases from J, with 10 bases in between. CDR3 length equals 15 residues. CDR1 and CDR2 from the germline V gene are LNHDA and SQIVND (reference sequence). DNA of the CDR3: TGTGCCAGTAGTATAGATCCGGAGTGGACCGGGGAGCTGTTTTTT. It yields the protein CASSIDPEWTGELFF.

This chain links TRBV19 with TRBJ2-2; 11 bases align to TRBD2. J was trimmed by 7 bases and V by 6 bases; bases with no gene match: 7. CDR3 length: 15 amino acids. The germline V gene encodes CDR1 LNHDA and CDR2 SQIVND (reference sequence). The CDR3 nucleotides are TGTGCCAGTAGCCGTAGCGGGAGGGCTGTCGGGGAGCTGTTTTTT. Protein product: CASSRSGRAVGELFF.

This chain links TRBV18 with TRBJ2-5; 14 positions agree with TRBD2. Trimming cost V 5 bases and J 3 bases; bases outside gene matches: 8. Per germline, CDR1 KGHSH and CDR2 LQKENI. The CDR3 is 17 amino acids. The CDR3 region is CASSSTSGGALKETQYF. CDR3 bases: TGTGCCAGCTCATCGACTAGCGGGGGGGCCCTGAAAGAGACCCAGTACTTC.

The CDR3 DNA sequence: TGTGCCAGCAGCGCCGGACAGGGGGCGCGGAATTCACCCCTCCACTTT. This translates into CASSAGQGARNSPLHF. J is TRBJ1-6 and V is TRBV9, with TRBD1 matching 11 bases. CDR1 is SGDLS, CDR2 YYNGEE, per germline. V lost 3 bases and J lost 7; bases outside the gene matches: 6. The CDR3 runs 16 residues.

The gene calls are TRBV28 and TRBJ1-2; 10 nucleotides line up with TRBD1. The germline V gene encodes CDR1 MDHEN and CDR2 SYDVKM. This CDR3 has 16 amino acids. V gave up 5 bases and J gave up 4 bases; unmatched junction bases: 10. For the CDR3, the DNA is TGTGCCAGCAGTCAAACGCGGACAGGGGGAATCTATGGCTACACCTTC. As protein: CASSQTRTGGIYGYTF.